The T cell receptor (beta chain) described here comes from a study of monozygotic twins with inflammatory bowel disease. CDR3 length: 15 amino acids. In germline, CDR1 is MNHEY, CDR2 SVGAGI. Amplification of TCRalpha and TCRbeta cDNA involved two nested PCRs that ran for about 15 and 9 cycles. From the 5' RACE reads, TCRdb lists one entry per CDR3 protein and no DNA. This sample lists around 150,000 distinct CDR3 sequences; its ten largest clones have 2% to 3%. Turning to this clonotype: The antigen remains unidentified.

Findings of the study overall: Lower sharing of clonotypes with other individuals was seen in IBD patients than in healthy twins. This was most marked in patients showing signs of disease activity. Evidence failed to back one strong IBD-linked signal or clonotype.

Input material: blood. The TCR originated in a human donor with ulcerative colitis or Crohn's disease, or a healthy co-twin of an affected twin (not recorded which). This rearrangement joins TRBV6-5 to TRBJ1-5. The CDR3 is CASSYSIYSNQPQHF.